The 21 T cell receptor beta chains below were found in one sample sequenced in a study of cytomegalovirus exposure and HLA in healthy donors. 13 Jbeta primers and 60 Vbeta primers were used for the PCR. Here immunoSEQ multiplex PCR was the method, and the copy in TCRdb shows in-frame clones only, minus some. In the table there are 90,000 to 140,000 clones, around 15% of which are singletons. The sample taken for sequencing was PBMCs. These receptors were taken from a female donor in good health and CMV-seronegative.

This clone showed up just a few times. The J gene is TRBJ2-7, the V gene TRBV19, with 7 bases matching TRBD1. CDR1 LNHDA and CDR2 SQIVND come from the germline V gene (reference sequence). The junction had 2 bases not matched to a gene; V was cut back by 5 bases and J by 1 base. The CDR3 runs 13 residues. The CDR3 sequence is CASSSGQSYEQYF. The CDR3 region has the DNA TGTGCCAGTAGTTCGGGACAGTCCTACGAGCAGTACTTC.

This clone has just a few counts. The gene calls are TRBV5-1 and TRBJ2-7; possible D gene TRBD2, 6 bases. V lost 4 bases and J 2 bases, leaving 13 bases between the germline ends. Germline CDR1 and CDR2: SGHRS and YFSETQ. The CDR3 sequence is 14 residues long. The CDR3 region has the DNA TGCGCCAGCAGCCCCTCTACTAGCACCTACGAGCAGTACTTC. The encoded protein is CASSPSTSTYEQYF.

The genes are TRBV6-5 and TRBJ1-2; maybe TRBD1 (6 bases). Germline CDR1 MNHEY, CDR2 SVGAGI. The V gene lost 6 bases and the J gene lost 4 bases, with 9 bases spanning the gap. The CDR3 spans 12 residues. This CDR3 is CASSPGVYGYTF. CDR3 coding DNA: TGTGCCAGCAGCCCAGGGGTCTATGGCTACACCTTC.

The V call is TRBV30, the J call TRBJ2-3; unclear D gene. The CDR3 consists of 14 residues. V lost 0 bases and J 1 base, leaving 8 bases between the germline ends. Looked up from germline, CDR1 is GTSNPN and CDR2 is SVGIG (reference sequence). CDR3 amino acids: CAWSVNTRTDTQYF. CDR3 bases: TGTGCCTGGAGTGTTAATACTCGCACAGATACGCAGTATTTT.

J is TRBJ2-5 and V is TRBV7-9; the D is unclear. Trimming left V 5 bases short and J 3 bases short, with 4 bases between. The CDR3 sequence is 11 residues long. Germline V lookup: CDR1 SEHNR, CDR2 FQNEAQ (reference sequence). CDR3 sequence: CASSPKETQYF. The CDR3 nucleotides read TGTGCCAGCAGCCCAAAAGAGACCCAGTACTTC.

This chain joins TRBV5-8 and TRBJ2-3, with TRBD1 matching over 8 bases. The length of the CDR3 is 16 residues. With 3 bases clipped from V and 0 bases from J, the junction kept 6 bases outside the gene matches. The germline CDR1 and CDR2 sequences are SGHTS and YDEGEE. The CDR3 protein is CASSWGTGSSTDTQYF. The CDR3 coding sequence is TGTGCCAGCAGCTGGGGGACAGGCTCTAGCACAGATACGCAGTATTTT.

This clone was recorded a few times. The rearrangement links TRBV15 to TRBJ2-2; 8 bases line up with TRBD1. J gave up 6 bases and V 0 bases, and 6 bases lay outside the gene matches. The CDR3 is 16 residues long. Looked up from germline, CDR1 is LNHNV and CDR2 is YYDKDF (reference sequence). The CDR3 spells CATSREGDRSSGELFF. In DNA, the CDR3 is TGTGCCACCAGCAGAGAAGGGGACAGGTCCTCCGGGGAGCTGTTTTTT.

Only a few counts were recorded for this clone. The rearrangement joins TRBV4-3 to TRBJ2-2; 11 nucleotides match TRBD1. Germline V CDR1 and CDR2: LGHNA, YSLEER. After removal of 1 base from V and 6 bases from J, the junction contained 4 bases not matched to a gene. This CDR3 has 16 residues. The CDR3 sequence: CASSQVWGQGAGELFF. CDR3 in DNA: TGCGCCAGCAGCCAAGTGTGGGGACAGGGGGCCGGGGAGCTGTTTTTT.

This chain uses TRBV9 with TRBJ2-5; 11 nucleotides agree with TRBD2. V was clipped by 3 bases and J by 0 bases; unmatched bases: 4. This CDR3 comprises 16 residues. CDR1 and CDR2 from the germline V gene are SGDLS and YYNGEE. The CDR3 DNA is TGTGCCAGCAGCGCCGCTAGCGGGAGGCACCAAGAGACCCAGTACTTC. Amino acids: CASSAASGRHQETQYF.

The gene calls are TRBV7-2 and TRBJ2-7, with 7 bases lining up with TRBD2. Germline lookup yields CDR1 SGHTA and CDR2 FQGNSA. There are 14 residues in the CDR3. The V gene end was trimmed by 3 bases and the J gene end by 1 base; junction bases not matched to a gene: 3. The CDR3 DNA sequence: TGTGCCAGCAGCTTCCGGGAGGCATCCTACGAGCAGTACTTC. Translated, it gives CASSFREASYEQYF.

This clone has only a few counts. The chain is built from TRBV15 and TRBJ2-5; D is uncertain. CDR1 and CDR2 (germline): LNHNV, YYDKDF (reference sequence). The CDR3 spans 14 residues. The V gene lost 0 bases and the J gene lost 1 base, with 6 bases spanning the gap. CDR3 loop: CATSRDGRQETQYF. The CDR3 DNA reads TGTGCCACCAGCAGAGATGGCCGCCAAGAGACCCAGTACTTC.

This clone appeared a few times. The CDR3 coding sequence is TGTGCCAGCAGCCGGACAGCGAACACTGAAGCTTTCTTT. This codes for CASSRTANTEAFF. The J gene is TRBJ1-1, the V gene TRBV7-6, with D possibly matching TRBD1 (6 bases). V lost 5 bases, J lost 1 base, and 8 bases lay in between. Germline lookup yields CDR1 SGHVS and CDR2 FNYEAQ. The length of the CDR3 is 13 residues.

This clone was seen a handful of times. V gene TRBV4-3 combines with J gene TRBJ2-7; D is possibly TRBD1 (5 bases). Deletions cut 4 bases from V and 3 bases from J, with 19 bases between. Germline CDR1 and CDR2: LGHNA and YSLEER. The CDR3 totals 16 residues. The CDR3 spells CASSPSGASRYYEQYF. Here the CDR3 DNA reads TGCGCCAGCAGCCCCTCTGGGGCTTCCCGTTACTACGAGCAGTACTTC.

The V and J genes are TRBV29-1 and TRBJ2-7, with 10 bases identical to TRBD2. Germline CDR1 and CDR2: SQVTM and ANQGSEA. The CDR3 covers 15 residues. V was pared by 7 bases and J by 0 bases, with 9 bases of the junction left unmatched. CDR3 sequence reads: CSASHRTSGSYEQYF. The CDR3 region has the DNA TGCAGCGCCTCCCACCGGACTAGCGGCTCCTACGAGCAGTACTTC.

The sample holds a few counts of this clone. The V call is TRBV5-1, the J call TRBJ2-2, with 10 nucleotides matching TRBD1. After removal of 4 bases from V and 2 bases from J, the junction contained 5 bases not matched to a gene. Germline CDR1 and CDR2: SGHRS and YFSETQ. The CDR3 totals 16 residues. CDR3 nucleotides: TGCGCCAGCAGCCAGACAGGGGGCATTAACACCGGGGAGCTGTTTTTT. Residues: CASSQTGGINTGELFF.

The V call is TRBV28, the J call TRBJ1-2; 9 bases map to TRBD1. CDR3 length equals 16 residues. V gave up 6 bases and J gave up 3 bases; unmatched junction bases: 11. The germline gives CDR1 MDHEN, CDR2 SYDVKM. The CDR3 is CASRLAGTGTDYGYTF. CDR3 DNA: TGTGCCAGCAGACTTGCCGGGACAGGGACTGACTATGGCTACACCTTC.

This clone showed up just a few times. The J gene is TRBJ2-1, the V gene TRBV28; TRBD1 agrees at 10 bases. The V gene end was trimmed by 5 bases and the J gene end by 10 bases; junction bases not matched to a gene: 8. The CDR3 sequence is 14 residues long. CDR1 and CDR2 (germline): MDHEN, SYDVKM. The CDR3 DNA sequence: TGTGCCAGCAGTCACCGAGACAGGGGGCTGGAGCAGTTCTTC. This codes for CASSHRDRGLEQFF.

This clone was recorded a few times. The CDR3 DNA follows: TGCGCCAGCAGCTTGAGCGGGGGTGGTGCTTACAATGAGCAGTTCTTC. This sequence encodes CASSLSGGGAYNEQFF. The chain recombines TRBV5-1 with TRBJ2-1; 8 bases line up with TRBD2. The germline CDR1 and CDR2 sequences are SGHRS and YFSETQ. The ends lost 1 base at V and 4 bases at J; junction bases unmatched: 7. The CDR3 length is 16 residues.

The chain couples TRBV30 to TRBJ1-5; D call uncertain. The length of the CDR3 is 13 residues. CDR1 and CDR2 (germline): GTSNPN, SVGIG (reference sequence). Deletions cut 0 bases from V and 6 bases from J, with 9 bases between. The CDR3 region has the DNA TGTGCCTGGAGTGTAGAGGTCGGTCAGCCCCAGCATTTT. As protein: CAWSVEVGQPQHF.

This clone was detected only a few times. This chain connects TRBV9 to TRBJ2-1; 7 bases are shared with TRBD1. After removal of 4 bases from V and 6 bases from J, the junction contained 7 bases not matched to a gene. The CDR3 has 14 amino acids. From germline, CDR1 is SGDLS and CDR2 YYNGEE. The CDR3 nucleotides read TGTGCCAGCAGCCCGACAGGGAAGGGCAATGAGCAGTTCTTC. Its translation: CASSPTGKGNEQFF.

In its sample, this clone was seen a few times. The chain employs TRBV18 and TRBJ1-2, with D unresolved. The germline gives CDR1 KGHSH, CDR2 LQKENI. The CDR3 sequence is 13 residues long. V lost 3 bases, J lost 5 bases, and 10 bases lay in between. CDR3 nucleotide sequence: TGTGCCAGCTCACCTCCGGGATCGTATGGCTACACCTTC. Translating gives CASSPPGSYGYTF.